Detailed here is one T cell receptor beta chain. From germline, CDR1 is MNHEY and CDR2 SMNVEV (reference sequence). The CDR3 runs to 17 residues. V dropped 0 bases and J dropped 4 bases, with 18 bases sitting between them. Adults between roughly 18 and 95 years of age took part from 20 to 25 US areas. TCRdb keeps only in-frame clones here, not all; method: immunoSEQ multiplex PCR. The table has about 410,000 clones, roughly 89% seen once; the top ten hold 1.5% to 2%. This sample was included in a study of blood T cell repertoires in COVID-19. The specimen was PBMCs or T cells enriched from blood (not recorded which). The clonotype was recovered from a woman in her twenties or thirties who had recovered from COVID-19. The genes are TRBV27 and TRBJ1-2, with a possible D match to TRBD1 (5 bases). CDR3 bases: TGTGCCAGCAGTTTATCGTTCCCGGAGGGTAGGGGCTATGGCTACACCTTC. Amino acids: CASSLSFPEGRGYGYTF.